The following is a TCR beta chain sequence with its context. There are many counts of this clonotype. Its specific antigen is unknown. Per-base quality was not reported, and no clone a single base away is much larger than it. This sample is drawn from a study of T cells after yellow fever vaccination (dated by TCRdb to between 2018 and 2020). For the wider study: The SMART-Seq v4 Ultra Low Input RNA kit was used to prepare libraries from fractions with low cell numbers. Bulk TCR alpha and beta repertoires were sequenced longitudinally to track T-cell clones before and after primary and booster YFV17D yellow fever vaccination. Blood was drawn at multiple timepoints before and after primary and secondary immunization, with bulk PBMC replicates and cell subsets isolated. Two healthy male donors, one aged 18 to 30 and one aged 30 to 40 years, made up the cohort.

Taken with the paper, the label for treatment or condition translates to: live attenuated yellow fever vaccine strain. PBMCs were isolated from peripheral blood using a standard Ficoll-Paque protocol. Dynabeads CD4 and CD8 positive selection kits were used to isolate CD4 and CD8 T-cell fractions. RNA was extracted with TriZol from bulk PBMCs, CD4 and CD8 fractions, and dextramer-positive and dextramer-negative fractions. General findings and caveats noted by the study authors: Because abundant contaminating clonotypes from the bulk population could be contained in FACS-sorted repertoires, computational filtering was required. A small share of clonotypes occurred in both CD4 and CD8 compartments, likely arising from convergent recombination. Compared with the primary T-cell response, the secondary T-cell response was weaker but faster, peaking on day 5 rather than day 15. After the booster, most of the clones that had expanded following primary vaccination were detected again (approximately 95% of CD4 and around nine tenths of CD8), which suggests that memory was broadly maintained. The study included only a couple of donors, which limits how far the findings can be generalized.

The CDR3 goes from the cysteine to the phenylalanine over 16 residues. The entry retains the CDR3 DNA only, 48 bases that are in frame from base 1. The junction shows trimming of 6 bases on V and 6 bases on J, and the gene matches do not reach 13 bases of it. CDR1 and CDR2, per the germline V gene (reference sequence), are DFQATT and SNEGSKA. TCR cDNA was synthesized by 5'RACE template switching, through which a universal primer site and unique molecular identifiers were introduced. cDNA synthesis was primed from both the TCR alpha and TCR beta constant segments. Library amplification used two PCR steps, and the second PCR step added sample barcodes and sequencing adapters. Libraries were sequenced on Illumina HiSeq 2500 (2x100 bp) or NovaSeq (2x150 bp). The authors processed their data as follows. Demultiplexing of reads and collapsing into UMI consensus sequences were performed with MIGEC, and V(D)J alignment was carried out with MiXCR. Vaccine-responding clonotypes were defined with edgeR using replicate PBMC samples, requiring FDR below 0.01 and a log2 fold change above 5 up to day 15. Bulk clonotypes were assigned CD4 or CD8 identity according to which sequenced CD4 or CD8 repertoire held them at higher abundance. Starting from the raw public reads, TCRdb applied fastp trimming at Q25, assembled clones with MiXCR and retained in-frame beta chains. Each record represents a unique CDR3 protein, reported with the most common genes and DNA among its rows. In this record, the V and J calls reflect TCRdb's handling and not the investigators' own analysis. This sample lists roughly 140,000 distinct CDR3 sequences; more than 6% were detected once. The top ten clones comprise 0.73% of the sample.

The TCR was taken from a man younger than 45 who received the YFV17D yellow fever vaccine. Here the sequenced sample was CD4+ T cells sorted from PBMCs, taken 5 days after the yellow fever booster vaccination. The rearranged segments are TRBV20-1 and TRBJ2-1, and TRBD2 aligns with 11 junction nucleotides. In nucleotide form, the sequence is TGCAGTGCAAATTCCCCGGGACTAGCGGAAGTCAATGAGCAGTTCTTC. This codes for CSANSPGLAEVNEQFF.